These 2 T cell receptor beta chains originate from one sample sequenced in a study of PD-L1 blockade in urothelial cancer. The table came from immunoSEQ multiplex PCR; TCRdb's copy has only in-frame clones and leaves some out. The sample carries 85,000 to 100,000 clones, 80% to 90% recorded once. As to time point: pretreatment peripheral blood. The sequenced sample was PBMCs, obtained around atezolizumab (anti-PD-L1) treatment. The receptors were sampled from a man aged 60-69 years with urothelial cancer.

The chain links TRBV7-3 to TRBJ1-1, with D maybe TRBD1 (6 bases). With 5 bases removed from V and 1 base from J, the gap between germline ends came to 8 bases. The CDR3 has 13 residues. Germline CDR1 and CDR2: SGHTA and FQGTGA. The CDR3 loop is CASSRTANTEAFF. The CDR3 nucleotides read TGTGCCAGCAGCCGGACAGCGAACACTGAAGCTTTCTTT.

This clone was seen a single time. The CDR3 coding sequence is TGTGCCAGCAGCCCGAGCGGTAGCTCCTACAATGAGCAGTTCTTC. Translated, it gives CASSPSGSSYNEQFF. The rearrangement uses TRBV7-3 and TRBJ2-1, with D possibly TRBD2 on 5 matching bases. This CDR3 region has 15 residues. The germline CDR1 and CDR2 sequences are SGHTA and FQGTGA. V lost 5 bases to trimming and J lost 0 bases, with 11 bases between them.